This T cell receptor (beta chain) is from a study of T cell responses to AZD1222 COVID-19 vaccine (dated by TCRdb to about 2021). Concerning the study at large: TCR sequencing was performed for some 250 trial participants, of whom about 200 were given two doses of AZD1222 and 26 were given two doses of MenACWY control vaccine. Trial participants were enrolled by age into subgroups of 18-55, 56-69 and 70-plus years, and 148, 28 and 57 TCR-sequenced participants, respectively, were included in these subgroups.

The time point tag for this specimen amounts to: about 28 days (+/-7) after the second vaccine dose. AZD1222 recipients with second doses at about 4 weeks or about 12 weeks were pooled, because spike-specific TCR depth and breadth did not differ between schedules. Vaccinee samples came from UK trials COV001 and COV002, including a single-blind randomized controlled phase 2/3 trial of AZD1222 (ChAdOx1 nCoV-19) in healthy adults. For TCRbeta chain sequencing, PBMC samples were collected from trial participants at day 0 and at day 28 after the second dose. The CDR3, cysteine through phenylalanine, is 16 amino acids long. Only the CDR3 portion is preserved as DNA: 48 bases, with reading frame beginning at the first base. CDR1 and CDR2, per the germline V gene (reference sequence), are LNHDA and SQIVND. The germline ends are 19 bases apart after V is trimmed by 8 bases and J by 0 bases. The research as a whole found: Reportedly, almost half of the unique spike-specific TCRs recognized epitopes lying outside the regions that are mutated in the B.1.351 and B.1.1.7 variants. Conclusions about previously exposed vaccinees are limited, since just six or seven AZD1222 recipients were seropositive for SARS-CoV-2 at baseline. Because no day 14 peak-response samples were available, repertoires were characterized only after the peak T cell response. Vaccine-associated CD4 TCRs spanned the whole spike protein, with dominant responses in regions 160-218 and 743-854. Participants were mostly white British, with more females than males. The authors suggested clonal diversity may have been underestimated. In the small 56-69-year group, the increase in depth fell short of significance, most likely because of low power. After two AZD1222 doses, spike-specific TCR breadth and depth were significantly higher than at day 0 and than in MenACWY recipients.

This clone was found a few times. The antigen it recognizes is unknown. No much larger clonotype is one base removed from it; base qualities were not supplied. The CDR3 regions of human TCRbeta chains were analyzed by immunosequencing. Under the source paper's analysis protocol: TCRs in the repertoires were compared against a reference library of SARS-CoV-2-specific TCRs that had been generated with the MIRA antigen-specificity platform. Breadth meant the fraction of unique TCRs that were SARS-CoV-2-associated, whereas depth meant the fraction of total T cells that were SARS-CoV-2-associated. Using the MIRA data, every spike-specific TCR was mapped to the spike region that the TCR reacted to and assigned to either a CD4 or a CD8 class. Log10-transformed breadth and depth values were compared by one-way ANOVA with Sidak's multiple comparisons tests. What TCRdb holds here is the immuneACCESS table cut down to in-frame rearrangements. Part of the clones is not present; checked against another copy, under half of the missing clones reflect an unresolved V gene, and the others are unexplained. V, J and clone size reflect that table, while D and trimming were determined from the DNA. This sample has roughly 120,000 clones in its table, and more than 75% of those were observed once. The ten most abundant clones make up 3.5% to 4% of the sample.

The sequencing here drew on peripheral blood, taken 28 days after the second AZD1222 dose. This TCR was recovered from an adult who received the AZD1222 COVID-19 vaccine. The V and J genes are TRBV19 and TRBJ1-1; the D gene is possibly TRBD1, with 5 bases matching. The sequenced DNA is TGTGCCAGTTGCCTTCTTCAGGGAAGCATGAACACTGAAGCTTTCTTT. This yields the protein CASCLLQGSMNTEAFF.